This T cell receptor beta chain was sequenced during a study of cytomegalovirus exposure and HLA in healthy donors. Study overall: From donors who were HLA-typed, an early data release held 70 million to 90 million unique TCRs.

Study findings and constraints: Sequencing artifact likely explains a cluster of highly shared sequence variants. The study designated around 150 TCR beta chains cytomegalovirus-associated.

Germline V lookup: CDR1 SSHAT, CDR2 FNYEAQ (reference sequence). The CDR3 contains 13 residues. This clone was found a few times. Its cognate antigen is unknown. The junction departs from the called germline gene at one end, perhaps through a read error. PCR employed 60 Vbeta and 13 Jbeta primers. Sequencing used immunoSEQ multiplex PCR; TCRdb keeps in-frame clones, though not all of them. Counted here are some 150,000 clones, about 65% occurring once; the ten biggest clones make up about 2.7%. Sequencing used PBMCs. The source is a woman under 40 in good health and CMV-seronegative. The chain has TRBV7-7 and TRBJ2-1, with D unresolved. For the CDR3, the DNA is TGTGCTAGCAGCTTTCAGGTGGCCGATGAGCAGTTCTTC. Amino acid sequence: CASSFQVADEQFF.